The next 19 T cell receptor beta chains were all read from a single sample in a study of monozygotic twins with inflammatory bowel disease (dated by TCRdb to between 2019 and 2020). Library generation was performed with 5' RACE. Reads for this sample came from an Illumina HiSeq 2500. TCRdb reprocessed the reads into one record per CDR3 protein sequence, lacking DNA. The sample's clone listing holds roughly 100,000 distinct CDR3 sequences. The ten largest clones add up to approximately 2% of the sample. The sample comprised blood. These receptors were collected from a human donor with ulcerative colitis or Crohn's disease, or a healthy co-twin of an affected twin (not recorded which).

The chain combines TRBV28 with TRBJ2-2. The germline CDR1 and CDR2 sequences are MDHEN and SYDVKM. This CDR3 has 14 residues. Here the CDR3 reads CASSVSVGTGELFF.

This chain's CDR3 is CASSYPSPQHF. The chain employs TRBV6-2 or TRBV6-3 and TRBJ1-5. In germline, CDR1 is MNHEY, CDR2 SVGEGT. The CDR3 contains 11 residues.

The chain employs TRBV29-1 and TRBJ1-1; TCRdb reports TRBD1, a call that lacks DNA to check it against. The CDR3 sequence is 12 residues long. CDR1 SQVTM and CDR2 ANQGSEA come from the germline V gene. The CDR3: CSVATAYTEAFF.

The rearrangement links TRBV7-9 to TRBJ2-1; the D call from TCRdb, TRBD2, cannot be confirmed without DNA. The CDR3 is 13 amino acids. Germline V gene lookup returns CDR1 SEHNR and CDR2 FQNEAQ (reference sequence). The CDR3 sequence: CASSYPKGDEQFF.

This chain joins TRBV10-2 and TRBJ1-1; no DNA is available, so the TRBD1 call from TCRdb remains unchecked. CDR3 length: 12 amino acids. Looked up from germline, CDR1 is WSHSY and CDR2 is SAAADI. CDR3 residues: CASVPGFTEAFF.

The chain uses TRBV6-5 and TRBJ1-4; TCRdb calls TRBD1, which cannot be checked without DNA. CDR1 is MNHEY and CDR2 is SVGAGI in the germline V gene. The CDR3 sequence is 15 residues long. This CDR3 is CASSYSQWANEKLFF.

The chain uses TRBV5-1 and TRBJ2-1; TCRdb lists TRBD2, though no DNA is available to test this call. The CDR3 is 17 amino acids. Germline loops: CDR1 SGHRS, CDR2 YFSETQ. The CDR3 loop is CASERTSGGARRNEQFF. The complete variable domain, with remaining parts taken from reference TRBV5-1 and TRBJ2-1, reads KAGVTQTPRYLIKTRGQQVTLSCSPISGHRSVSWYQQTPGQGLQFLFEYFSETQRNKGNFPGRFSGRQFSNSRSEMNVSTLELGDSALYLCASERTSGGARRNEQFFGPGTRLTVL.

CDR3 in amino acids: CSASLLGQATTGGGYTF. This chain uses TRBV20-1 with TRBJ1-2. This CDR3 contains 17 residues. Germline V gene lookup returns CDR1 DFQATT and CDR2 SNEGSKA (reference sequence).

The genes are TRBV5-1 and TRBJ2-6; the TRBD1 assignment by TCRdb is unverifiable without DNA. The CDR3 spans 17 residues. Per the germline V gene, CDR1 is SGHRS and CDR2 is YFSETQ. The chain's CDR3 is CASIPGQGAAGANVLTF.

The V and J genes are TRBV7-2 and TRBJ2-2; there is no DNA to check the TCRdb D call of TRBD1. The CDR3 is 15 residues long. Germline V lookup: CDR1 SGHTA, CDR2 FQGNSA. The CDR3 reads CASSLVRGQTGELFF.

The chain is built from TRBV14 and TRBJ2-2. CDR3 length equals 15 residues. The germline V gene encodes CDR1 SGHDN and CDR2 FVKESK. Here the CDR3 reads CASSQDSAGTGELFF.

The rearrangement joins TRBV9 to TRBJ2-7; TCRdb lists TRBD1, though no DNA is available to test this call. The CDR3 is 14 residues long. CDR1 and CDR2 from the germline V gene are SGDLS and YYNGEE. This CDR3 is CASSDKTGDLEQYF.

The chain joins TRBV20-1 to TRBJ2-7; without DNA, the TCRdb call of TRBD1 cannot be checked. This CDR3 comprises 13 residues. From germline, CDR1 is DFQATT and CDR2 SNEGSKA (reference sequence). The CDR3 here is CSAQTGGAYEQYF.

The chain joins TRBV7-2 to TRBJ2-5; TCRdb's D call of TRBD2 is untestable without DNA. Germline V gene data show CDR1 as SGHTA and CDR2 as FQGNSA. The length of the CDR3 is 16 residues. The CDR3 reads CASSQAPRGGGQTQYF.

CDR3 in amino acids: CAWRVGDRDYNEQFF. The rearrangement joins TRBV30 to TRBJ2-1; the D gene TCRdb calls, TRBD1, cannot be checked with no DNA. The CDR3 spans 15 residues. Germline-derived CDR1 and CDR2 are GTSNPN and SVGIG (reference sequence). Together with reference TRBV30 and TRBJ2-1, the CDR3 gives the full variable domain: SQTIHQWPATLVQPVGSPLSLECTVEGTSNPNLYWYRQAAGRGLQLLFYSVGIGQISSEVPQNLSASRPQDRQFILSSKKLLLSDSGFYLCAWRVGDRDYNEQFFGPGTRLTVL.

This rearrangement joins TRBV29-1 to TRBJ2-1; TCRdb reports TRBD1, a call that lacks DNA to check it against. Germline CDR1 and CDR2: SQVTM and ANQGSEA. The CDR3 totals 13 residues. CDR3 region: CSVTGVTYNEQFF.

This chain links TRBV7-2 with TRBJ2-5; TCRdb returns TRBD1, unconfirmable since there is no DNA. CDR3 length: 14 residues. From germline, CDR1 is SGHTA and CDR2 FQGNSA. The CDR3 spells CASGDRAGKAAQYF.

V usage is TRBV12-3 or TRBV12-4 and J usage is TRBJ1-5; TCRdb gives TRBD1 as the D gene, but with no DNA this cannot be confirmed. The length of the CDR3 is 15 residues. The CDR3 sequence is CASSLRTDSNQPQHF.

V gene TRBV29-1 combines with J gene TRBJ2-1; as DNA is missing, the TRBD2 call by TCRdb cannot be tested. CDR1 SQVTM and CDR2 ANQGSEA come from the germline V gene. The CDR3 has 14 amino acids. The chain's CDR3 is CSVVLAGGPGEQFF.